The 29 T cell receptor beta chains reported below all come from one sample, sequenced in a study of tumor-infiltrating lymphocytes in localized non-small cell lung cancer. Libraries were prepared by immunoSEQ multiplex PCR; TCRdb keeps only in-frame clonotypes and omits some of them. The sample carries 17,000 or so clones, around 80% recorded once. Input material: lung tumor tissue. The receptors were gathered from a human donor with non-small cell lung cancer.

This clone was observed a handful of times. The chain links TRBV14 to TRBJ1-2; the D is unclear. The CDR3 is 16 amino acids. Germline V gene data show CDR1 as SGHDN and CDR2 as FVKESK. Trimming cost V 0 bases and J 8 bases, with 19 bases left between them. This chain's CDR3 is CASSQDPGGAASGYTF. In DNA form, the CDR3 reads TGTGCCAGCAGCCAAGATCCTGGCGGAGCCGCTTCGGGCTACACCTTC.

CDR3 residues: CSVETPNPYEQFF. The CDR3 bases are TGCAGCGTTGAAACCCCTAATCCCTATGAGCAGTTCTTC. This chain uses TRBV29-1 with TRBJ2-1, with D uncertain. V was trimmed by 2 bases and J by 8 bases, leaving 13 bases between them. This CDR3 comprises 13 residues. Germline-derived CDR1 and CDR2 are SQVTM and ANQGSEA.

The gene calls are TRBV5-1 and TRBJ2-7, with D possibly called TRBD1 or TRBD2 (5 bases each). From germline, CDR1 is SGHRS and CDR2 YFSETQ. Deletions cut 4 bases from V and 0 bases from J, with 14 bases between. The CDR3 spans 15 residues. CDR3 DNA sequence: TGCGCCAGCAGCGTCGCCGGGACCAGCTCCTACGAGCAGTACTTC. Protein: CASSVAGTSSYEQYF.

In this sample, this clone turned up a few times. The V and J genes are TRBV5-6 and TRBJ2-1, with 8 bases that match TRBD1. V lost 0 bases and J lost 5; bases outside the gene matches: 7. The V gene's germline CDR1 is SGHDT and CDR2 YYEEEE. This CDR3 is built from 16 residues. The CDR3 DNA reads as TGTGCCAGCAGCTTGGATGCAGGGGGCCGAAACAATGAGCAGTTCTTC. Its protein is CASSLDAGGRNNEQFF.

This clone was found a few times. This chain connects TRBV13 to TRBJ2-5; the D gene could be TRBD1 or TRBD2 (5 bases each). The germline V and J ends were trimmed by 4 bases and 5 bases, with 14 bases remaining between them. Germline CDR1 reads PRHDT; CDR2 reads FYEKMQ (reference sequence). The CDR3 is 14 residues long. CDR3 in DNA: TGTGCCAGCAGCTCCCGGGACCCCTGGGAGACCCAGTACTTC. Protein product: CASSSRDPWETQYF. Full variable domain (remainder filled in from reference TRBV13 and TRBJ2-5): AAGVIQSPRHLIKEKRETATLKCYPIPRHDTVYWYQQGPGQDPQFLISFYEKMQSDKGSIPDRFSAQQFSDYHSELNMSSLELGDSALYFCASSSRDPWETQYFGPGTRLLVL.

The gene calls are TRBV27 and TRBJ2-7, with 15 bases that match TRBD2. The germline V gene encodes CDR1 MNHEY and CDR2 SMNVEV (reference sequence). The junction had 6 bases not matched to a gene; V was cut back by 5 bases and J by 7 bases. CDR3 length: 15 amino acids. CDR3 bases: TGTGCCAGCAGTCCTGGACTAGCGGGAGGGCAAGAGCAGTACTTC. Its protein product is CASSPGLAGGQEQYF.

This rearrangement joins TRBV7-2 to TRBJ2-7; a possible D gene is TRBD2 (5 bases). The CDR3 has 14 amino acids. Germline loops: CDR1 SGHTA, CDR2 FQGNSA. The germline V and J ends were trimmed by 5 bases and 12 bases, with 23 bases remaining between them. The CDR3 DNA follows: TGTGCCAGCAGCCAACAAGTAGGCCCAGAGCGGTGGTACTTC. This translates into CASSQQVGPERWYF.

Here the CDR3 reads CASSESSVAASYEQYF. DNA for the CDR3: TGTGCCAGCAGTGAGTCGAGCGTAGCGGCCTCCTACGAGCAGTACTTC. The gene calls are TRBV6-1 and TRBJ2-7, with D tentatively TRBD2 (6 bases). Germline CDR1 reads MNHNS; CDR2 reads SASEGT. The CDR3 is 16 residues long. V was shortened by 3 bases and J by 0 bases, with 15 bases between the two germline ends.

This CDR3 is CASIPRPGPYTGELFF. The CDR3 bases are TGCGCCAGCATCCCTCGACCGGGGCCCTACACCGGGGAGCTGTTTTTT. This rearrangement joins TRBV4-3 to TRBJ2-2, with D perhaps assigned TRBD1 or TRBD2 (5 bases each). With 7 bases removed from V and 3 bases from J, the gap between germline ends came to 18 bases. The CDR3 is 16 residues long. The germline gives CDR1 LGHNA, CDR2 YSLEER.

The CDR3 protein is CASSLRRLAGGPEQYF. The CDR3 coding sequence is TGTGCCAGCAGTTTACGACGACTAGCGGGAGGGCCCGAGCAGTACTTC. V usage is TRBV28 and J usage is TRBJ2-7; 14 bases fit TRBD2. J gave up 6 bases and V 2 bases, and 6 bases lay outside the gene matches. Germline CDR1 reads MDHEN; CDR2 reads SYDVKM. This CDR3 contains 16 residues.

The CDR3 DNA sequence: TGTGCCACCAGCAGGACCACAGATACGCAGTATTTT. This sequence encodes CATSRTTDTQYF. The chain recombines TRBV15 with TRBJ2-3; D unresolved. V was pared by 3 bases and J by 2 bases, with 3 bases between. This CDR3 has 12 amino acids. Germline assignment: CDR1 LNHNV and CDR2 YYDKDF (reference sequence). The whole variable domain, filled in from reference TRBV15 and TRBJ2-3, reads DAMVIQNPRYQVTQFGKPVTLSCSQTLNHNVMYWYQQKSSQAPKLLFHYYDKDFNNEADTPDNFQSRRPNTSFCFLDIRSPGLGDTAMYLCATSRTTDTQYFGPGTRLTVL.

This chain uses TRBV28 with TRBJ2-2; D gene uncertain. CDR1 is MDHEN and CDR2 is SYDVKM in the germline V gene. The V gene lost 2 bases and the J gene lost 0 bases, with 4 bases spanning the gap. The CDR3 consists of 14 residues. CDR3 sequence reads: CASSLPTNTGELFF. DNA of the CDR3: TGTGCCAGCAGTTTACCCACGAACACCGGGGAGCTGTTTTTT.

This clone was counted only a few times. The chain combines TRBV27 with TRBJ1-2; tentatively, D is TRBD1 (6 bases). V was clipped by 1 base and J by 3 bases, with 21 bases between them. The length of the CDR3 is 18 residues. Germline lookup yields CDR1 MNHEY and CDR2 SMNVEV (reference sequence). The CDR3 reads CASSLYGSRDNDYYGYTF. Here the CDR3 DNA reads TGTGCCAGCAGTTTATACGGCTCAAGGGACAATGACTACTATGGCTACACCTTC.

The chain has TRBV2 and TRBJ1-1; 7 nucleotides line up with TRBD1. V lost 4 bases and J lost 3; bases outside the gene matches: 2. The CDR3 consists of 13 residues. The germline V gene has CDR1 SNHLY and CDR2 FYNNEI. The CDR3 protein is CASSAQGDTEAFF. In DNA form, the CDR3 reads TGTGCCAGCAGTGCCCAGGGGGACACTGAAGCTTTCTTT.

The CDR3 is CASSKRTASGNTIYF. Here the CDR3 DNA reads TGTGCCAGCAGTAAGAGGACGGCCTCTGGAAACACCATATATTTT. This chain connects TRBV2 to TRBJ1-3; D not resolved. Germline-derived CDR1 and CDR2 are SNHLY and FYNNEI. CDR3 length: 15 amino acids. Trimming stripped 5 bases from V and 0 bases from J, with 11 bases between.

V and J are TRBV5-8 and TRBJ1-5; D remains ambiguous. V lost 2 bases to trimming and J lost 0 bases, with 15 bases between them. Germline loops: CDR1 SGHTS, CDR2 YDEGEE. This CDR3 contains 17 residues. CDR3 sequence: CASSLTIGSYSNQPQHF. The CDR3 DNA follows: TGTGCCAGCAGCTTAACGATCGGTAGTTATAGCAATCAGCCCCAGCATTTT.

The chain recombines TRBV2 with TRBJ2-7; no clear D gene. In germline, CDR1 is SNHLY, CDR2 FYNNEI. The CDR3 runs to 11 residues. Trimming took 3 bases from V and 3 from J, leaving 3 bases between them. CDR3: CASSDYYEQYF. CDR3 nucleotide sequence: TGTGCCAGCAGTGATTACTACGAGCAGTACTTC.

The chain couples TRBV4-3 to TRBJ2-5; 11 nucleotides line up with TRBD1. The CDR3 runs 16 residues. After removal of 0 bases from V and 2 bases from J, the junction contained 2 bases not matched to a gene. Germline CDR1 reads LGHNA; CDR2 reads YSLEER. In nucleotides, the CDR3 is TGCGCCAGCAGCCAAGAATGGGACAGGGGGCAAGAGACCCAGTACTTC. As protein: CASSQEWDRGQETQYF.

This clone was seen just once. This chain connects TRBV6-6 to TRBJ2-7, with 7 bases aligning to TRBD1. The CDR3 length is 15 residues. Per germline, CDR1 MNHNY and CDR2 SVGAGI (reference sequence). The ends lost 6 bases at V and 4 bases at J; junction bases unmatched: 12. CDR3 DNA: TGTGCCAGCAGAGAAAGACAGGGAACTTTATACGAGCAGTACTTC. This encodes CASRERQGTLYEQYF.

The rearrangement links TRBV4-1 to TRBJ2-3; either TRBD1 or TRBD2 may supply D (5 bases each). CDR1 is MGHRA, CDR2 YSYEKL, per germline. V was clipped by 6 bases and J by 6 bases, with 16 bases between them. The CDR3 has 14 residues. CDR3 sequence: CASSEGRFWDTQYF. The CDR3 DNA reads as TGCGCCAGCAGTGAGGGGAGATTTTGGGATACGCAGTATTTT.

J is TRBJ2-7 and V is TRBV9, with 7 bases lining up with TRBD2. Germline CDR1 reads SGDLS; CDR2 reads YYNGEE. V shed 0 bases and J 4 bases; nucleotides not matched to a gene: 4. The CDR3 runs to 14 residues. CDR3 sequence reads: CASSVGAGAYEQYF. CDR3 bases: TGTGCCAGCAGCGTAGGGGCGGGAGCGTACGAGCAGTACTTC.

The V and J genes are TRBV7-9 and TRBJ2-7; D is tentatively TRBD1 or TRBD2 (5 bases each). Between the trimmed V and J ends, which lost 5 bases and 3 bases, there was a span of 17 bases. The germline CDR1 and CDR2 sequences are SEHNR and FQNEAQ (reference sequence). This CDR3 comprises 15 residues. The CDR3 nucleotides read TGTGCCAGCAGCCCCAGGTGGGACCTGAACTACGAGCAGTACTTC. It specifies CASSPRWDLNYEQYF.

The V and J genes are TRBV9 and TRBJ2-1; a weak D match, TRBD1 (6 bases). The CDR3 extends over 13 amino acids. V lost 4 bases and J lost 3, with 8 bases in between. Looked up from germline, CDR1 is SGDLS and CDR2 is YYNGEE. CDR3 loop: CASSRDIYNEQFF. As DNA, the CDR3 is TGTGCCAGCAGCCGGGACATCTACAATGAGCAGTTCTTC.

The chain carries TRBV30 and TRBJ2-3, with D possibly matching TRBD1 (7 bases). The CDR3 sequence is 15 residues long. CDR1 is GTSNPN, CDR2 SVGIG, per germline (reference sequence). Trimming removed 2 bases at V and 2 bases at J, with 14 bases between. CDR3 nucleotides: TGTGCCTGGAGTCGGGGGACAGCCGACACAGATACGCAGTATTTT. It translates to CAWSRGTADTDTQYF.

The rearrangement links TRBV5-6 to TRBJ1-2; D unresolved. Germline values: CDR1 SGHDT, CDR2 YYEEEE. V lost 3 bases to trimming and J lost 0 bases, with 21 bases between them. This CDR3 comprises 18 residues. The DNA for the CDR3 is TGTGCCAGCAGCTACGATCCATACCACAGACAAACTAACTATGGCTACACCTTC. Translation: CASSYDPYHRQTNYGYTF.

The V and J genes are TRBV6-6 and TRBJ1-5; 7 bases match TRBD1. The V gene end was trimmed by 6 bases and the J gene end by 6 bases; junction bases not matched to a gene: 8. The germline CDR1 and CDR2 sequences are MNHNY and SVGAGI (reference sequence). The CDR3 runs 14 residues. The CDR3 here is CASSFQGEGQPQHF. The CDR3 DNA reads TGTGCCAGCAGCTTCCAGGGGGAAGGTCAGCCCCAGCATTTT.

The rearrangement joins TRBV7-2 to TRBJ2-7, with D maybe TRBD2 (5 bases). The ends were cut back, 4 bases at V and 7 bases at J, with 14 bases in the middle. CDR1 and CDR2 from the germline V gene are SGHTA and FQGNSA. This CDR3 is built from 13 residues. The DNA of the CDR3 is TGTGCCAGCAGCTCCCCTAATGGAGGAGAGCAGTACTTC. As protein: CASSSPNGGEQYF.

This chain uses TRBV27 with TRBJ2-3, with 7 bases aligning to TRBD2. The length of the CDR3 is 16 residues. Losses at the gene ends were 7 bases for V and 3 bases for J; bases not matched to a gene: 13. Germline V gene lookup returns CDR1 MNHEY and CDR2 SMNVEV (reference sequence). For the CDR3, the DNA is TGTGCCAGCATGCGGGGAGGGCCAAGAATAACAGATACGCAGTATTTT. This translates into CASMRGGPRITDTQYF.

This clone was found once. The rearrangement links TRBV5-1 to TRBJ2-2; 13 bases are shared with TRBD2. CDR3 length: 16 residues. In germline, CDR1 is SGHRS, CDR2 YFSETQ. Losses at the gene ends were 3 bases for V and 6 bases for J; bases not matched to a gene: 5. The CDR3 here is CASSSGLAGDAGELFF. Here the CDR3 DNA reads TGCGCCAGCAGCTCCGGACTAGCGGGAGACGCCGGGGAGCTGTTTTTT.